The source of this TCR beta chain is a study of read filtering for tumor transcriptome and immune sequencing (dated by TCRdb to the early 2020s). General notes on the study: The cohort consisted of some 17 male and around 15 female patients, with a mean age of about 66 years and an age range of roughly 40 to 85. By revised international staging, 8 or 9 patients were R-ISS I, roughly 17 were R-ISS II and roughly 7 were R-ISS III. After DNase treatment, whole-transcriptome libraries were prepared using the TruSeq RNA Access Library Prep Kit. TCR-region mapped reads per sample ranged from about 4.05 to 11 million with IR-seq versus only about 75 to 1273 with RNA-seq. Using the same bone marrow samples, the study compared TCR repertoires obtained by targeted immune repertoire sequencing with those obtained by bulk whole-transcriptome sequencing. One main goal was a read-filtering strategy for immune repertoire data, in particular deciding whether clonotypes backed by only one read should be removed. Results and caveats for the whole study, not just this receptor: Removing single-read clonotypes increased the correlation between IR-seq and RNA-seq shared clonotype proportions. The sorted CD138-negative fraction was composed of a mixed bone marrow immune population rather than of purified T cells. In IR-seq, 80% to 85% of clonotypes but 3% to 3.5% of total reads were represented by single-read clonotypes, whereas in RNA-seq, 74.6% of clonotypes and around 47% of reads were represented by single-read clonotypes. IR-seq captured clonotypes at much higher depth and more reliably than RNA-seq, and smaller IR-seq throughput sufficed to identify most shared clonotypes.

This clonotype is considered medium-sized (0.01 to 0.1%). Its antigen is still unknown. Qualities for individual bases were not recorded, and no much larger clone is one base off. Bone marrow was sampled from every patient at the time of active disease. Ficoll-Hypaque density gradient centrifugation was used to isolate the bone marrow mononuclear cells. Myeloma plasma cells were removed and CD138-negative cells were collected by negative selection after labeling with CD138 magnetic microbeads on a MACS separator. Flow cytometry with CD138 antibodies on an Attune NxT was used to check how pure the isolated cells were. Total RNA was extracted with TRIzol reagent and quantified with a NanoDrop spectrophotometer. For each patient, the CD138-negative bone marrow sample underwent paired RNA-seq and IR-seq. TCR libraries were constructed from 400 to 500 ng RNA using the Immunoverse kit, and molecular barcoded adaptors covering alpha/delta and beta/gamma chains were employed. The same RNA used for transcriptome sequencing was used for TCR library preparation. TCR libraries were sequenced on an Illumina HiSeq 4000 with 2 x 150 cycles. The study's own analysis went as follows. TCR reads were aligned to human V, D, J and C references and assembled into CDR3 clonotypes with MiXCR, including quality filtering and error correction. Clonotype counts and gene usage diversity were analyzed with the tcR package in R. Raw mapping reads were checked after the RNA-seq reads had been mapped by STAR aligner version 2.5.3a onto the human GRCh37 genome. To test how sequencing depth affects detected clonotypes, IR-seq fastq files were randomly downsampled with Seqtk 1.3. The public reads were reprocessed in TCRdb via fastp at Q25 and MiXCR, keeping in-frame beta chains. Merged by CDR3 protein, the rows form single entries marked with the most common genes and DNA. The V and J calls follow TCRdb's processing rather than the paper's. This sample is represented by tens of thousands of distinct CDR3 sequences; approximately 18% of them were singletons. Approximately 10% of the sample is taken by the ten largest.

The CDR3 runs 12 amino acids, cysteine and phenylalanine included. The read is trimmed to its CDR3 DNA, 36 bases read in frame from base 1. V is trimmed back by 7 bases and J by 9 bases, and the junction contains 5 bases that no gene match accounts for. The germline V gene gives CDR1 as SQVTM and CDR2 as ANQGSEA. The chain employs TRBV29-1 and TRBJ2-1, and 11 junctional nucleotides match TRBD1. This receptor was identified in a donor at least 40 years old with multiple myeloma. Sequenced sample: a population of CD138-negative cells sorted from bone marrow. The label giving this sample's cell subset or site can be read as: bone marrow mononuclear cells depleted of CD138+ plasma/myeloma cells by negative magnetic selection. The encoded CDR3 is CSGGQGASEQFF. The DNA sequence is TGCAGCGGCGGACAGGGGGCAAGTGAGCAGTTCTTC.